These 27 T cell receptor beta chains came from one sample sequenced in a study of spatial heterogeneity in lung cancer. Sample time point: sample taken at primary tumor resection. Unsorted whole RNA from tumor, nontumor lung or frozen PBMC underwent sequencing. TCRdb ran MiXCR on the 5' RACE reads and lists one entry per CDR3 protein. The sample gives around 74,000 distinct CDR3 sequences, approximately 12% of which show up once; about 7.1% is in the top ten. This sample comprised PBMCs, obtained at surgery. These receptors were taken from a male donor with early-stage non-small cell lung cancer.

Concerning this clonotype: A much larger clone lies a single base off, so this may be a read error. It is likely a read error, because the conserved phenylalanine at the end of the CDR3 is missing. The CDR3 DNA reads TGTGCCAGCACCAGGGGGCAGGTAAATGAAGCTTTCCTT. This gives the protein CASTRGQVNEAFL. V usage is TRBV12-3 or TRBV12-4 and J usage is TRBJ1-1, with 8 bases that match TRBD1. The CDR3 is 13 amino acids. V lost 7 bases, J lost 7 bases, and 8 bases stayed unmatched.

This clonotype came up many times. The chain combines TRBV6-1 with TRBJ2-5; 10 bases match TRBD1. This CDR3 spans 14 amino acids. Germline values: CDR1 MNHNS, CDR2 SASEGT. The ends lost 6 bases at V and 5 bases at J; junction bases unmatched: 6. The CDR3: CASSGDRGTETQYF. Here the CDR3 DNA reads TGTGCCAGCAGCGGGGACAGGGGAACGGAGACCCAGTACTTC.

This clonotype has ten or more counts. The chain employs TRBV7-9 and TRBJ2-1; 7 bases agree with TRBD2. CDR3 length: 15 residues. J gave up 6 bases and V 4 bases, and 9 bases lay outside the gene matches. Per the germline V gene, CDR1 is SEHNR and CDR2 is FQNEAQ (reference sequence). The CDR3 sequence is CASSSRLALGNEQFF. As DNA, the CDR3 is TGTGCCAGCAGCTCCCGACTAGCACTCGGCAATGAGCAGTTCTTC. The variable domain in full, with the rest retrieved from reference TRBV7-9 and TRBJ2-1, is DTGVSQNPRHKITKRGQNVTFRCDPISEHNRLYWYRQTLGQGPEFLTYFQNEAQLEKSRLLSDRFSAERPKGSFSTLEIQRTEQGDSAMYLCASSSRLALGNEQFFGPGTRLTVL.

This clonotype was detected many times. V and J are TRBV29-1 and TRBJ1-1; the match to TRBD1 covers 7 bases. V shed 6 bases, J shed 0 bases, and the junction held 1 base outside the gene matches. Germline V gives CDR1 SQVTM, CDR2 ANQGSEA. The CDR3 consists of 12 residues. The CDR3 sequence is CSVGTVNTEAFF. In DNA, the CDR3 is TGCAGCGTGGGGACAGTGAACACTGAAGCTTTCTTT.

This clonotype occurred many times. This chain uses TRBV20-1 with TRBJ2-7; 11 nucleotides align to TRBD2. Germline CDR1 reads DFQATT; CDR2 reads SNEGSKA (reference sequence). J was trimmed by 3 bases and V by 0 bases; bases with no gene match: 4. The CDR3 spans 15 residues. The CDR3 loop reads CSARDLLAGGYEQYF. The CDR3 coding sequence is TGCAGTGCTAGAGATCTCCTAGCGGGAGGCTACGAGCAGTACTTC.

This CDR3 is CASSLARGPSYEQYF. CDR3 DNA: TGTGCCAGCAGCTTAGCGAGGGGACCGAGCTACGAGCAGTACTTC. J is TRBJ2-7 and V is TRBV11-1; TRBD1 or TRBD2 may be the D gene (5 bases each). The germline V and J ends were trimmed by 0 bases and 3 bases, with 12 bases remaining between them. This CDR3 has 15 residues. Germline assignment: CDR1 SGHAT and CDR2 FQDESV (reference sequence).

This chain uses TRBV7-6 with TRBJ2-7; D remains ambiguous. Trimming cost V 1 base and J 2 bases, with 9 bases left between them. Germline CDR1 reads SGHVS; CDR2 reads FNYEAQ. This CDR3 is built from 14 residues. CDR3 sequence reads: CASSLVDSTYEQYF. Written as DNA, the CDR3 is TGTGCCAGCAGCTTAGTAGACTCAACCTACGAGCAGTACTTC.

This clonotype showed up just a few times. The chain recombines TRBV3-1 with TRBJ2-5; TRBD2 matches 10 bases. V gave up 1 base and J gave up 2 bases; unmatched junction bases: 4. Germline loops: CDR1 LGHDT, CDR2 YNNKEL (reference sequence). CDR3 length: 16 residues. CDR3 in amino acids: CASSQGLAGAQETQYF. In DNA form, the CDR3 reads TGTGCCAGCAGCCAAGGGCTAGCGGGAGCTCAAGAGACCCAGTACTTC.

There are many counts of this clonotype. The V and J genes are TRBV5-1 and TRBJ1-1, with no clear D. Germline CDR1 reads SGHRS; CDR2 reads YFSETQ. The V gene lost 4 bases and the J gene lost 0 bases, with 10 bases spanning the gap. The CDR3 is made up of 14 amino acids. The CDR3 loop reads CASSVDRMNTEAFF. The DNA of the CDR3 is TGCGCCAGCAGCGTGGACCGAATGAACACTGAAGCTTTCTTT.

This chain uses TRBV12-3 or TRBV12-4 with TRBJ2-2; 10 nucleotides agree with TRBD2. Germline trimming cut 8 bases from V and 6 bases from J; bases unmatched to any gene: 6. The CDR3 contains 14 residues. CDR3 region: CASGLAGAPGELFF. CDR3 nucleotide sequence: TGTGCCAGCGGGCTAGCGGGAGCCCCCGGGGAGCTGTTTTTT.

The chain uses TRBV6-6 and TRBJ2-3; D might be TRBD1 (6 bases). Germline assignment: CDR1 MNHNY and CDR2 SVGAGI (reference sequence). The CDR3 is made up of 15 amino acids. V lost 2 bases to trimming and J lost 1 base, with 10 bases between them. CDR3 in amino acids: CASSYRSGGTDTQYF. The CDR3 DNA follows: TGTGCCAGCAGTTACAGGTCAGGGGGCACAGATACGCAGTATTTT.

The V gene is TRBV6-5, the J gene TRBJ2-3; no definite D call. Germline V gene lookup returns CDR1 MNHEY and CDR2 SVGAGI. V was clipped by 7 bases and J by 4 bases, with 12 bases between them. This CDR3 has 13 residues. The CDR3 DNA reads as TGTGCCAGCACCTCACCGGGCCCAGATACGCAGTATTTT. It encodes CASTSPGPDTQYF.

Only a few counts were recorded for this clonotype. This chain links TRBV29-1 with TRBJ1-2, with 9 bases aligning to TRBD1. The CDR3 covers 14 residues. Germline V lookup: CDR1 SQVTM, CDR2 ANQGSEA. J lost 3 bases, V lost 6 bases, and 8 bases had no gene match. The CDR3 DNA sequence: TGCAGCGTGGTACGGGACAGGGAGGACTATGGCTACACCTTC. Encoded protein: CSVVRDREDYGYTF. Full variable domain (remainder filled in from reference TRBV29-1 and TRBJ1-2): SAVISQKPSRDICQRGTSLTIQCQVDSQVTMMFWYRQQPGQSLTLIATANQGSEATYESGFVIDKFPISRPNLTFSTLTVSNMSPEDSSIYLCSVVRDREDYGYTFGSGTRLTVV.

The sample holds a few counts of this clonotype. The chain has TRBV9 and TRBJ2-5, with 11 bases aligning to TRBD1. The CDR3 extends over 18 amino acids. With V trimmed by 1 base and J by 1 base, 9 bases remained unmatched. Germline V gene data show CDR1 as SGDLS and CDR2 as YYNGEE. The CDR3 region has the DNA TGTGCCAGCAGCGTATCAATCCTGGGACAGGGGGGCCAAGAGACCCAGTACTTC. It specifies CASSVSILGQGGQETQYF.

Only a few counts were recorded for this clonotype. V usage is TRBV5-1 and J usage is TRBJ2-1; D possibly matches TRBD1 or TRBD2 (6 bases each). This CDR3 region has 16 residues. Trimming took off 0 bases at V and 3 bases at J, with 13 bases between the two ends. Germline V gene data show CDR1 as SGHRS and CDR2 as YFSETQ. The CDR3 coding sequence is TGCGCCAGCAGCTTGGTTGAGGGGGGCGGCTACAATGAGCAGTTCTTC. The encoded protein is CASSLVEGGGYNEQFF. Complete variable domain (other parts from reference TRBV5-1 and TRBJ2-1): KAGVTQTPRYLIKTRGQQVTLSCSPISGHRSVSWYQQTPGQGLQFLFEYFSETQRNKGNFPGRFSGRQFSNSRSEMNVSTLELGDSALYLCASSLVEGGGYNEQFFGPGTRLTVL.

In nucleotides, the CDR3 is TGTGCCAGTAGTTACCCGGGACAGGGATCGAACACCGGGGAGCTGTTTTTT. This encodes CASSYPGQGSNTGELFF. The V call is TRBV19, the J call TRBJ2-2; TRBD1 agrees at 9 bases. V lost 5 bases to trimming and J lost 0 bases; unmatched junction nucleotides: 7. Germline CDR1 and CDR2: LNHDA and SQIVND (reference sequence). CDR3 length: 17 residues.

This clonotype has more than one count but fewer than ten. The chain is built from TRBV7-2 and TRBJ2-5; 8 nucleotides line up with TRBD2. There are 16 residues in the CDR3. V was pared by 2 bases and J by 3 bases, with 8 bases of the junction left unmatched. CDR1 and CDR2 from the germline V gene are SGHTA and FQGNSA. CDR3 DNA: TGTGCCAGCAGCTTATTGGGAGCGGGAGTGGAAGAGACCCAGTACTTC. Encoded protein: CASSLLGAGVEETQYF.

As concerns this clonotype: An end of the junction differs from the germline gene, which may be a read error. The V call is TRBV7-6, the J call TRBJ1-3; D is unresolved. The germline CDR1 and CDR2 sequences are SGHVS and FNYEAQ. This CDR3 comprises 13 residues. The CDR3 bases are TGTGCCAGCAGCCCGAGCTCTGGAAACACCCTATATTTT. It yields the protein CASSPSSGNTLYF.

This clonotype occurred a few times. V is TRBV3-1 and J is TRBJ1-1; D remains unclear. V lost 1 base and J lost 10, with 10 bases in between. The CDR3 extends over 12 amino acids. Germline CDR1 reads LGHDT; CDR2 reads YNNKEL (reference sequence). The CDR3 loop is CASSQASGGAFF. CDR3 sequence (DNA): TGTGCCAGCAGCCAAGCTTCAGGAGGAGCTTTCTTT.

This chain connects TRBV7-3 to TRBJ2-2; D is unresolved. This CDR3 comprises 14 residues. The V end lost 4 bases, the J end lost 2 bases, and 8 bases lay between the germline ends. Germline V gene data show CDR1 as SGHTA and CDR2 as FQGTGA. In nucleotides, the CDR3 is TGTGCCAGCAGCTCCGCCTCTAACACCGGGGAGCTGTTTTTT. Translation: CASSSASNTGELFF.

This clonotype was observed many times. The rearrangement joins TRBV20-1 to TRBJ2-1, with a weak D call TRBD1 (6 bases). V lost 6 bases and J 7 bases, leaving 19 bases between the germline ends. This CDR3 has 14 amino acids. The V gene's germline CDR1 is DFQATT and CDR2 SNEGSKA (reference sequence). In DNA form, the CDR3 reads TGCAGTGCAAAACAGGGATTTCCTCCAAATGAGCAGTTCTTC. Translation: CSAKQGFPPNEQFF.

The V gene is TRBV12-3 or TRBV12-4, the J gene TRBJ2-1; no clear D gene. V lost 3 bases and J lost 4, with 7 bases in between. This CDR3 contains 13 residues. As DNA, the CDR3 is TGTGCCAGCAGTTTCACGAGTTACAATGAGCAGTTCTTC. It specifies CASSFTSYNEQFF.

This chain links TRBV7-6 with TRBJ2-1, with D tentatively TRBD2 (6 bases). Trimming removed 3 bases at V and 8 bases at J, with 17 bases between. CDR1 SGHVS and CDR2 FNYEAQ come from the germline V gene. The CDR3 has 15 residues. This CDR3 reads CASSFSVSPGDEQFF. The CDR3 nucleotides are TGTGCCAGCAGCTTTTCGGTCAGCCCGGGGGATGAGCAGTTCTTC. Looking up the rest from reference TRBV7-6 and TRBJ2-1 gives the full variable domain: GAGVSQSPRYKVTKRGQDVALRCDPISGHVSLYWYRQALGQGPEFLTYFNYEAQQDKSGLPNDRFSAERPEGSISTLTIQRTEQRDSAMYRCASSFSVSPGDEQFFGPGTRLTVL.

This clonotype was observed a handful of times. V usage is TRBV27 and J usage is TRBJ1-2, with a weak D call TRBD1 (5 bases). The CDR3 length is 18 residues. Trimming took off 8 bases at V and 2 bases at J, with 27 bases between the two ends. CDR1 and CDR2 from the germline V gene are MNHEY and SMNVEV (reference sequence). For the CDR3, the DNA is TGTGCCAGCCGGGAGGGAACAGGCAACTATAATCTCAACTATGGCTACACCTTC. This encodes CASREGTGNYNLNYGYTF.

This clonotype was recorded many times. The chain links TRBV29-1 to TRBJ1-2; no definite D call. The V and J ends lost 0 bases and 4 bases respectively, with 12 bases between them. CDR3 length: 14 amino acids. Looked up from germline, CDR1 is SQVTM and CDR2 is ANQGSEA. For the CDR3, the DNA is TGCAGCGTTGAAGAGGGAGGACGGATCTATGGCTACACCTTC. Protein sequence: CSVEEGGRIYGYTF.

This clonotype counts as medium-sized (0.01 to 0.1%). The chain combines TRBV4-1 with TRBJ2-1; TRBD2 agrees at 13 bases. V was pared by 2 bases and J by 7 bases, with 2 bases of the junction left unmatched. The germline CDR1 and CDR2 sequences are MGHRA and YSYEKL. There are 15 residues in the CDR3. This CDR3 is CASSQPTSGRNEQFF. DNA of the CDR3: TGCGCCAGCAGCCAACCGACTAGCGGGAGGAATGAGCAGTTCTTC.

The chain couples TRBV20-1 to TRBJ2-7; 8 bases match TRBD1. V dropped 6 bases and J dropped 6; count of bases not matched to a gene: 10. CDR1 and CDR2 from the germline V gene are DFQATT and SNEGSKA (reference sequence). The CDR3 is made up of 13 amino acids. CDR3 DNA sequence: TGCAGTGCCGGACGGACAGGGCACGTCGAGCAGTACTTC. Residues: CSAGRTGHVEQYF.